This T cell receptor beta chain was recorded in a study of OX40 agonist ivuxolimab in advanced cancers. Germline V gives CDR1 SGHTA, CDR2 FQGNSA. The CDR3 totals 13 residues. V was shortened by 5 bases and J by 0 bases, with 7 bases between the two germline ends. Clones were read by immunoSEQ multiplex PCR, and TCRdb kept only the in-frame ones, dropping some. The sample lists about 48,000 clones, approximately 83% occurring once. Any history of autoimmune disease or systemic immunosuppression disqualified patients. The sample was CD4+ or CD8+ T cells sorted from blood, taken in a trial of the OX40 agonist ivuxolimab. The chain uses TRBV7-2 and TRBJ1-1; no definite D call. This TCR was recovered from an adult with an advanced solid tumor such as melanoma, head and neck, liver or kidney cancer. The DNA of the CDR3 is TGTGCCAGCAGCCCCGGAATGAACACTGAAGCTTTCTTT. Translation gives CASSPGMNTEAFF.